These T cell receptor beta chains were read from a single sample in a study of identical twins. Using its own MiXCR run on the 5' RACE reads, TCRdb lists one record per CDR3 protein. Among about 280,000 distinct CDR3 sequences listed, more than 6.5% were seen once. These data were also reused for a study on yellow fever vaccine responses in identical twins.

The sequenced sample was memory (CD45RO+) T cells sorted from blood. Source of these receptors: a woman younger than 30 in good health. Both conserved end residues are trimmed from each CDR3.

v_gene: TRBV24-1
j_gene: TRBJ2-5
CDR3aa: ATSDFGGPQETQY

v_gene: TRBV2
j_gene: TRBJ2-7
CDR3aa: ASSLTGPFYEQY

v_gene: TRBV5-8
j_gene: TRBJ1-4
CDR3aa: ASSLEGRENEKLF

v_gene: TRBV20-1
j_gene: TRBJ2-2
CDR3aa: SATRLAGVYTGELF

v_gene: TRBV6-1
j_gene: TRBJ2-1
CDR3aa: ASTPGGLAGMSSYNEQF

v_gene: TRBV20-1
j_gene: TRBJ1-5
CDR3aa: SSGGGIDSQPQH

v_gene: TRBV12-3/TRBV12-4
j_gene: TRBJ1-1
CDR3aa: ASSPGHGLTEAF

v_gene: TRBV7-3
j_gene: TRBJ2-5
CDR3aa: ASSSSGTGSETQY

v_gene: TRBV18
j_gene: TRBJ2-1
CDR3aa: ASSPVGLAANNEQF

v_gene: TRBV2
j_gene: TRBJ2-6
CDR3aa: ASKWGSGANVLT

v_gene: TRBV11-1
j_gene: TRBJ2-1
CDR3aa: ASSLGWVRAKQF

v_gene: TRBV20-1
j_gene: TRBJ2-2
CDR3aa: SAASGGQNTGELF

v_gene: TRBV3-1
j_gene: TRBJ2-3
CDR3aa: TSCPGSHFESTDTQY

v_gene: TRBV20-1
j_gene: TRBJ1-1
CDR3aa: SATGYGSEAF

v_gene: TRBV15
j_gene: TRBJ1-5
CDR3aa: ATSRDILSNQPQH

v_gene: TRBV5-1
j_gene: TRBJ2-3
CDR3aa: ASSLNSPTDTQY

v_gene: TRBV12-3/TRBV12-4
j_gene: TRBJ1-4
CDR3aa: ASNPGHRGEKLF

v_gene: TRBV6-1
j_gene: TRBJ1-1
CDR3aa: ASARWNTEAF

v_gene: TRBV15
j_gene: TRBJ2-3
CDR3aa: ATSRPGLAGWDTQY

v_gene: TRBV28
j_gene: TRBJ2-1
CDR3aa: ASSLYGKRGSEQF

v_gene: TRBV5-1
j_gene: TRBJ2-7
CDR3aa: ASSQGTGYEQY

v_gene: TRBV4-2
j_gene: TRBJ2-3
CDR3aa: ASSLILYASGGITDTQY

v_gene: TRBV7-8
j_gene: TRBJ1-5
CDR3aa: ASSKTGTARNQPQH

v_gene: TRBV5-1
j_gene: TRBJ2-5
CDR3aa: ASSPGTSGPQETQY

v_gene: TRBV12-3/TRBV12-4
j_gene: TRBJ2-7
CDR3aa: ASSLEGGGSYEQY

v_gene: TRBV6-1
j_gene: TRBJ1-1
CDR3aa: ASDLWGTEAF

v_gene: TRBV27
j_gene: TRBJ1-1
CDR3aa: ASSLLSRGGVNTEAF

v_gene: TRBV20-1
j_gene: TRBJ1-1
CDR3aa: SASGTGVEAF

v_gene: TRBV19
j_gene: TRBJ2-1
CDR3aa: ASAGLAGSHNEQF

v_gene: TRBV7-2
j_gene: TRBJ2-2
CDR3aa: ASSLQTGGTGELF

v_gene: TRBV11-2
j_gene: TRBJ1-5
CDR3aa: ASSLDAYGNQPQH

v_gene: TRBV10-3
j_gene: TRBJ1-5
CDR3aa: AISGGGEDQPQH

v_gene: TRBV6-5
j_gene: TRBJ2-3
CDR3aa: ASSYSGARGDTQY

v_gene: TRBV7-8
j_gene: TRBJ1-2
CDR3aa: ASTGDLYGYT

v_gene: TRBV10-1
j_gene: TRBJ2-2
CDR3aa: ASSSQGSGELF

v_gene: TRBV12-3/TRBV12-4
j_gene: TRBJ2-1
CDR3aa: ASRTGDYNEQF

v_gene: TRBV12-3/TRBV12-4
j_gene: TRBJ2-1
CDR3aa: ASSLTGLANEQF

v_gene: TRBV5-1
j_gene: TRBJ1-2
CDR3aa: ASSRDGQRNYGYT

v_gene: TRBV7-3
j_gene: TRBJ2-1
CDR3aa: ASSLKRVLESGNEQF

v_gene: TRBV10-2
j_gene: TRBJ2-7
CDR3aa: ASSPDRAEQY

v_gene: TRBV7-2
j_gene: TRBJ2-4
CDR3aa: ASSPWAGVENIQY

v_gene: TRBV3-1
j_gene: TRBJ1-1
CDR3aa: ASSQEVAGRTEAF

v_gene: TRBV10-1
j_gene: TRBJ2-5
CDR3aa: ASSHGTNQETQY

v_gene: TRBV20-1
j_gene: TRBJ1-2
CDR3aa: SASFEAAGGYGYT

v_gene: TRBV6-1
j_gene: TRBJ2-7
CDR3aa: ASHERPGQSYEQY

v_gene: TRBV5-6
j_gene: TRBJ2-5
CDR3aa: ASSFLTGKETQY

v_gene: TRBV28
j_gene: TRBJ1-5
CDR3aa: ASKAPGNQPQH

v_gene: TRBV5-1
j_gene: TRBJ1-1
CDR3aa: ASSLTPGMNTEAF

v_gene: TRBV28
j_gene: TRBJ2-7
CDR3aa: ASTPGPYEQY

v_gene: TRBV28
j_gene: TRBJ1-1
CDR3aa: ASSPPDRGNTEAF

v_gene: TRBV25-1
j_gene: TRBJ2-1
CDR3aa: ASATSLPYNEQF

v_gene: TRBV7-9
j_gene: TRBJ2-7
CDR3aa: ASSNRTGLGQQY